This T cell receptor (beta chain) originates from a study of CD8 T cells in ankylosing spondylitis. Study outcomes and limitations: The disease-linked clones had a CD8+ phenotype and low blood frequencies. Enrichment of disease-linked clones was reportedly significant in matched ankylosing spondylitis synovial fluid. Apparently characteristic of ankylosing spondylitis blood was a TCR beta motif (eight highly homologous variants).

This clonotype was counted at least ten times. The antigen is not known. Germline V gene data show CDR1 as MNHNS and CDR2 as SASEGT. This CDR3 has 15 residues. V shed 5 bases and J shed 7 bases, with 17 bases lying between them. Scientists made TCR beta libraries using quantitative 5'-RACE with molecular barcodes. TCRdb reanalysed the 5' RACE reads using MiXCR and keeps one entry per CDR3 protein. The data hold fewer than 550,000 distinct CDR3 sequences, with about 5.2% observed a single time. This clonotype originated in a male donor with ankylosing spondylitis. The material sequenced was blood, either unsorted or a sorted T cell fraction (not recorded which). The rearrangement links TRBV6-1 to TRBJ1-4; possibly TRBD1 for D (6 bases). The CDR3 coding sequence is TGTGCCAGCAGTATAAACCGGGACAAGGCTGAAAAACTGTTTTTT. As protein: CASSINRDKAEKLFF.